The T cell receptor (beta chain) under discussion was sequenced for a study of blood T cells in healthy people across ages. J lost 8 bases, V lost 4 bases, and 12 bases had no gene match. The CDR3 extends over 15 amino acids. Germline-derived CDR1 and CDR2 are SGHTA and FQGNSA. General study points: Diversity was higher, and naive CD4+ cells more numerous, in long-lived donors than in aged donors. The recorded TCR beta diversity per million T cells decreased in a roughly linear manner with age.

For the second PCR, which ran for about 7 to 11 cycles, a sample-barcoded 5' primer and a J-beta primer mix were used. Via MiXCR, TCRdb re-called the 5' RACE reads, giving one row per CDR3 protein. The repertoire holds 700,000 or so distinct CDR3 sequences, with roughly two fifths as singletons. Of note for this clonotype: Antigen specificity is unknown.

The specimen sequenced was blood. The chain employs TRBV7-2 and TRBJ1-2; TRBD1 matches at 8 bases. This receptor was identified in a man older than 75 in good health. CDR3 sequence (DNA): TGTGCCAGCAGCTCTGCCGCCAGGGGGCAGAGGGGCTACACCTTC. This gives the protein CASSSAARGQRGYTF. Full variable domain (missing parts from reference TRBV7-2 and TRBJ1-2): GAGVSQSPSNKVTEKGKDVELRCDPISGHTALYWYRQSLGQGLEFLIYFQGNSAPDKSGLPSDRFSAERTGGSVSTLTIQRTQQEDSAVYLCASSSAARGQRGYTFGSGTRLTVV.